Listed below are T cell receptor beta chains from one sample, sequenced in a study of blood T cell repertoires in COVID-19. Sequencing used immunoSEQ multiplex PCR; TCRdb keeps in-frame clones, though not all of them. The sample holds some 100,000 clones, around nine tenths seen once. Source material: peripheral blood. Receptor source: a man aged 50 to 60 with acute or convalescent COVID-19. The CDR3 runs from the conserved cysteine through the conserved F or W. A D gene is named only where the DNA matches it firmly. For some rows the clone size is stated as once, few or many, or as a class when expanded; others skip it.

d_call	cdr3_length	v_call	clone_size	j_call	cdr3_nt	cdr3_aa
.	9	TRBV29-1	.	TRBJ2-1	TGCAGCGTTATCCCAGAGCAGTTCTTC	CSVIPEQFF
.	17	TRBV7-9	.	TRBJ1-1	TGTGCCAGCAGCTTCACTGCGAGGACAGAACTGAACACTGAAGCTTTCTTT	CASSFTARTELNTEAFF
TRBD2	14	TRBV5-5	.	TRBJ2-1	TGTGCCAGCATCGGACTAGCGGGCCACAATGAGCAGTTCTTC	CASIGLAGHNEQFF
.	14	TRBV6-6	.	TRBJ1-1	TGTGCCAGCAGTTACTCTGCAGGGTCCCCTGAAGCTTTCTTT	CASSYSAGSPEAFF
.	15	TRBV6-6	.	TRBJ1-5	TGTGCCAGCAGTTCCTACCACACGGGGGATCAGCCCCAGCATTTT	CASSSYHTGDQPQHF
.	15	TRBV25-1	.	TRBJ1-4	TGTGCCAGCAGTACCGCGCGGGCGGGCCGAGAAAAACTGTTTTTT	CASSTARAGREKLFF
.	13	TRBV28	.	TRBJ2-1	TGTGCCAGCAGTTCCTATATAGCCAATGAGCAGTTCTTC	CASSSYIANEQFF
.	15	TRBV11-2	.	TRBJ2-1	TGTGCCAGCAGCTTAAGGCTAGTCTCCTACAATGAGCAGTTCTTC	CASSLRLVSYNEQFF
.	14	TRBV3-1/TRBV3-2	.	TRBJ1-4	TGTGCCAGCAGCCAAGCCCGGGGTAATGAAAAACTGTTTTTT	CASSQARGNEKLFF
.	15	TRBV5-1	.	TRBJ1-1	TGCGCCAGCAGCTTGGGACTAACCTCGAACACTGAAGCTTTCTTT	CASSLGLTSNTEAFF
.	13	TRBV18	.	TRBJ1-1	TGTGCCAGCTCACCCCCGGGTAGGACTGAAGCTTTCTTT	CASSPPGRTEAFF
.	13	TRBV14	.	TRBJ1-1	TGTGCCAGCAGCCAAGACTGGAACACTGAAGCTTTCTTT	CASSQDWNTEAFF
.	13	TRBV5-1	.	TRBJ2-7	TGCGCCAGCAGCTTGCTGGGCTCATATGAGCAGTACTTC	CASSLLGSYEQYF
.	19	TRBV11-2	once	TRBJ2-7	TGTGCCAGCAGCTCTACTCGGGGGGCCGCGGCAGGGAATTTCCACGAGCAGTACTTC	CASSSTRGAAAGNFHEQYF
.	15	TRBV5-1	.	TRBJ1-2	TGCGCCAGTCAGCGTGGCGAGAGCCACGCAGAGGGCTACACCTTC	CASQRGESHAEGYTF
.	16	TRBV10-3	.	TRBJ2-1	TGTGCCATCAGTGAGTCCGGGAGTAGGTGGGACAATGAGCAGTTCTTC	CAISESGSRWDNEQFF
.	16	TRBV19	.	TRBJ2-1	TGTGCCAGCCCCCTGGTCCTAGTCGTGGCCTACAATGAGCAGTTCTTC	CASPLVLVVAYNEQFF
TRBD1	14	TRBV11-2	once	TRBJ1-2	TGTGCCAGCAGCTTGGAGACAGGGATAGGGGGCTACACCTTC	CASSLETGIGGYTF
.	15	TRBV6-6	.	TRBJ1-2	TGTGCCAGCAGTTACTCGGTGGGAGGTCTTGCGGGCTACACCTTC	CASSYSVGGLAGYTF
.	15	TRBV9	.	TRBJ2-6	TGTGCCAGCAGCGTAGGACAGTCTGGGGCCAACGTCCTGACTTTC	CASSVGQSGANVLTF
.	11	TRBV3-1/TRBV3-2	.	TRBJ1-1	TGTGCCACCATGTCAGGGACTGAAGCTTTCTTT	CATMSGTEAFF
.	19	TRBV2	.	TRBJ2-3	TGTGCCAGCAGTGTCCGTACGACGGGAAGGCCCTCTAGCACAGATACGCAGTATTTT	CASSVRTTGRPSSTDTQYF
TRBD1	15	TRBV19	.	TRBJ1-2	TGTGCCAGTAGTTCCCGGGACAGGGTAAACTATGGCTACACCTTC	CASSSRDRVNYGYTF
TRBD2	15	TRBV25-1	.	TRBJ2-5	TGTGCCAGCAGTGATACCCTAGCGGGACAAGAGACCCAGTACTTC	CASSDTLAGQETQYF